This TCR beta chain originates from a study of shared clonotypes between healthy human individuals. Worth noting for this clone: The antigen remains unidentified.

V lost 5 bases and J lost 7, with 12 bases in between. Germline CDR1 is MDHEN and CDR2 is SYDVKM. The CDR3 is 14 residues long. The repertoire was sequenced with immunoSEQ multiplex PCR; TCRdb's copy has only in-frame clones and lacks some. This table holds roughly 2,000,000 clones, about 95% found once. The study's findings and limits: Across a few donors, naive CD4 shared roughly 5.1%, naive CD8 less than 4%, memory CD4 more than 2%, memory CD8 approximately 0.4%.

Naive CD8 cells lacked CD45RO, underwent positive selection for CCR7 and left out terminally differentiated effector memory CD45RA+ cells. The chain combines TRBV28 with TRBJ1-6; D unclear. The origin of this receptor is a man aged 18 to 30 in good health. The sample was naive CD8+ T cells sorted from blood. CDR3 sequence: CASSVLMGNSPLHF. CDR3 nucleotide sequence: TGTGCCAGCAGTGTCCTCATGGGCAATTCACCCCTCCACTTT.